A single sample is the source of the 6 T cell receptor beta chains below, sequenced in a study of identical twins. A single record per CDR3 protein comes from TCRdb applying MiXCR to the 5' RACE reads. The table records roughly 750,000 distinct CDR3 sequences, around 20% of them present only once. The same data also contributed to another study, on T cells expressing NK-cell markers.

The sample consisted of PBMCs. The receptors shown here come from a woman between 18 and 30 years old in good health.

This clonotype was seen a few times. The gene calls are TRBV29-1 and TRBJ1-2, with D perhaps TRBD1 (6 bases). The CDR3 covers 13 residues. Germline V lookup: CDR1 SQVTM, CDR2 ANQGSEA. V lost 3 bases and J lost 4, with 12 bases in between. DNA of the CDR3: TGCAGCGTTGAGAGGGTAGGGGGCTATGGCTACACCTTC. Amino acid sequence: CSVERVGGYGYTF.

In its sample, this clonotype was seen many times. CDR3 loop: CASSSAFLAEGTDTQYF. For the CDR3, the DNA is TGTGCCAGCAGCTCCGCTTTTTTAGCGGAAGGGACAGATACGCAGTATTTT. The chain is built from TRBV7-6 and TRBJ2-3, with D possibly matching TRBD2 (6 bases). CDR1 and CDR2 from the germline V gene are SGHVS and FNYEAQ. The length of the CDR3 is 17 residues. Trimming took 4 bases from V and 3 from J, leaving 20 bases between them.

The chain uses TRBV30 and TRBJ2-3; D not resolved. Trimming cost V 0 bases and J 9 bases, with 10 bases left between them. The CDR3 spans 12 residues. Germline CDR1 GTSNPN, CDR2 SVGIG (reference sequence). The CDR3 DNA reads TGTGCCTGGAGTGTACTTGGGGTGACGCAGTATTTT. It yields the protein CAWSVLGVTQYF.

The V gene is TRBV5-1, the J gene TRBJ2-1; 8 nucleotides match TRBD2. The CDR3 length is 15 residues. Germline CDR1 reads SGHRS; CDR2 reads YFSETQ. Unmatched junction bases numbered 7, after V lost 4 bases and J lost 4 bases. CDR3 amino acids: CASSPRGELYNEQFF. In DNA, the CDR3 is TGCGCCAGCAGCCCGCGGGGGGAACTTTACAATGAGCAGTTCTTC.

The V gene is TRBV28, the J gene TRBJ2-3, with unresolved D. The V end lost 8 bases, the J end lost 2 bases, and 8 bases lay between the germline ends. The CDR3 spans 12 residues. From germline, CDR1 is MDHEN and CDR2 SYDVKM. The CDR3: CASQADTDTQYF. The CDR3 DNA reads TGTGCCAGCCAGGCAGACACAGATACGCAGTATTTT.

CDR3 coding DNA: TGTGCCAGCAGCGGACAGGTTGGTACAGATACGCAGTATTTT. It translates to CASSGQVGTDTQYF. The genes are TRBV9 and TRBJ2-3, with a tentative D call TRBD1 (6 bases). V lost 3 bases and J 3 bases, leaving 11 bases between the germline ends. In germline, CDR1 is SGDLS, CDR2 YYNGEE. This CDR3 has 14 residues.